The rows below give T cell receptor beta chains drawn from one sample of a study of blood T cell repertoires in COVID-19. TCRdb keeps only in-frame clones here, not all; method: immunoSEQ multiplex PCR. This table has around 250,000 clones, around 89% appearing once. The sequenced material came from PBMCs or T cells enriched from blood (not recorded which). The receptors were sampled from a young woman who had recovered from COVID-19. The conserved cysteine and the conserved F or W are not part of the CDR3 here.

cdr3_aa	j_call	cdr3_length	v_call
ASSDRKTYNEQF	TRBJ2-1	12	TRBV7-2
ASRGDSYGYT	TRBJ1-2	10	TRBV2
ASSQRQNTEAF	TRBJ1-1	11	TRBV12-3/TRBV12-4
ASGSDRVGYNEQF	TRBJ2-1	13	TRBV12-5
AISESGSPLH	TRBJ1-6	10	TRBV10-3
ASSVVGLASEQY	TRBJ2-7	12	TRBV19
AIARDRNTGELF	TRBJ2-2	12	TRBV10-3
ASRQGRNYGYT	TRBJ1-2	11	TRBV28
ASSQGLAGGPYEQY	TRBJ2-7	14	TRBV5-5
ASSQAGAQGSSIY	TRBJ1-3	13	TRBV4-3
ASNPLGAGELF	TRBJ2-2	11	TRBV2
ASSYTGGRELF	TRBJ2-2	11	TRBV11-3
SASEGSEGYT	TRBJ1-2	10	TRBV20-1
ASSAELPGIPRMDEQF	TRBJ2-1	16	TRBV7-2
ASSLAPGSGNTIY	TRBJ1-3	13	TRBV7-2
SVEDPAAGIEYEQY	TRBJ2-7	14	TRBV29-1
ASSPGLDRGNQPQH	TRBJ1-5	14	TRBV18
ASSLVRLSGVSEQY	TRBJ2-7	14	TRBV7-8
ASTESQGPANYGYT	TRBJ1-2	14	TRBV19
ASPDKDRGEKLF	TRBJ1-4	12	TRBV6-5
ASSPSVQAYQPQH	TRBJ1-5	13	TRBV7-2